The present T cell receptor beta chain was sequenced within a study of shared T cell receptors in the human thymus. In this sample, this clone turned up a few times. Method: immunoSEQ multiplex PCR; TCRdb's copy keeps in-frame clones and lacks some. The sample has more than 550,000 clones; approximately 85% are singletons. Germline V gene sequence: CDR1 SQVTM, CDR2 ANQGSEA. V was trimmed by 3 bases and J by 4 bases, leaving 19 bases between them. The CDR3 is 16 amino acids. The data also belong to a second study, concerning human thymus T cells. That source adds: Corrective surgery for congenital heart defects was being performed on the healthy Finnish infants who served as donors. Corrective heart surgery yielded resections, and these provided the thymus tissue. Usage of V and J genes appeared biased in thymic and blood repertoires. Thymic repertoires overlap heavily among unrelated individuals, related research has reported.

The sequencing input was thymocytes. V and J are TRBV29-1 and TRBJ2-1, with a tentative D call TRBD1 (6 bases). The receptor's source is a girl under three years old with a congenital heart defect. The CDR3 DNA follows: TGCAGCGTTGATGGGACACTTGAGACTCTATACAATGAGCAGTTCTTC. It codes for CSVDGTLETLYNEQFF.